This T cell receptor (beta chain) was profiled in a study of blood T cell repertoires in COVID-19. In germline, CDR1 is SGHRS, CDR2 YFSETQ. This CDR3 has 13 residues. V shed 0 bases, J shed 4 bases, and the junction held 0 bases outside the gene matches. Per the original data handling: Cell counts per sample came from amplifying reference gene primers. Here immunoSEQ multiplex PCR was the method, and the copy in TCRdb shows in-frame clones only, minus some. That table supplies the V and J calls and clone size; D and trimming were determined from the DNA. The sample contains some 80,000 clones, almost 85% of which appear only once. This clone was observed once. This sample also contains other DNA sequences that code for the same CDR3.

The sequenced sample consisted of peripheral blood. This clonotype originated in a man aged 80 or over with acute or convalescent COVID-19. V and J are TRBV5-1 and TRBJ1-2; TRBD1 matches at 7 bases. CDR3 DNA: TGCGCCAGCAGCTTGGACAGGGGCTATGGCTACACCTTC. Amino acids: CASSLDRGYGYTF.